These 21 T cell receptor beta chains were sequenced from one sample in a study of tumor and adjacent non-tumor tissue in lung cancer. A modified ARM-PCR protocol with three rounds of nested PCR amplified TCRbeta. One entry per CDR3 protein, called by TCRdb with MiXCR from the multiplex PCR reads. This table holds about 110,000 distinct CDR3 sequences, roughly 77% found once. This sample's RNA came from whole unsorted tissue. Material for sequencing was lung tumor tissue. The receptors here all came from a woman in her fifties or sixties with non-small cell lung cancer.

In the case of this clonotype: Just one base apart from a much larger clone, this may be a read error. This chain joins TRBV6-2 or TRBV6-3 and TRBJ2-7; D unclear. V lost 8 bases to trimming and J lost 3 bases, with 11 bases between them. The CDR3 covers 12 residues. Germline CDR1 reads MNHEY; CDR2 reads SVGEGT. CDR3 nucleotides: TGTGCCAGCTTTCGACCCTACTACGAGCAGTACTTC. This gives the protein CASFRPYYEQYF.

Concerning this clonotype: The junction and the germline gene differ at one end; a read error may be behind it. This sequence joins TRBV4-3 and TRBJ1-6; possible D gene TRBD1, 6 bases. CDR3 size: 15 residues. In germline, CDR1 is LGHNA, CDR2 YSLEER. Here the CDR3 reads CASSHGDKGNSPLHF. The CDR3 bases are TGCGCCAGCAGCCACGGGGACAAGGGAAATTCACCACTCCACTTT.

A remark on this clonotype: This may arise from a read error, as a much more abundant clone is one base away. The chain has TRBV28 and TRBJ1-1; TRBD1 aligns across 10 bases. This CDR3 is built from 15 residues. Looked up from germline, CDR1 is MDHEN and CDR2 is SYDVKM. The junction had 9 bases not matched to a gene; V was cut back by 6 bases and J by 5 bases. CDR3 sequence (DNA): TGTGCCAGCAGAACGCGGACAGGGGGGCGGACTGAAGCTTTCTTT. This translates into CASRTRTGGRTEAFF.

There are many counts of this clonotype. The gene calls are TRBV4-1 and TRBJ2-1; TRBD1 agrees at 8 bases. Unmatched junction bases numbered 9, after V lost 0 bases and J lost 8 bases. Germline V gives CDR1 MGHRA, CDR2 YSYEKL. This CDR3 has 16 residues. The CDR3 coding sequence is TGCGCCAGCAGCCAAGATGACAGGACAGGGCTCCATGAGCAGTTCTTC. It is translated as CASSQDDRTGLHEQFF.

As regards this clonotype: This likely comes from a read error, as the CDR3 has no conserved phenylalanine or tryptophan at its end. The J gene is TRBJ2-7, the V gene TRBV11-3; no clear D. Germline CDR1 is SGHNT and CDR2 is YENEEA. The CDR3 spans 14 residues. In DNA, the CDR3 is TGTGCCAGCAGCTTAGATACGAGAACCTACGTGCAGTACTTA. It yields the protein CASSLDTRTYVQYL.

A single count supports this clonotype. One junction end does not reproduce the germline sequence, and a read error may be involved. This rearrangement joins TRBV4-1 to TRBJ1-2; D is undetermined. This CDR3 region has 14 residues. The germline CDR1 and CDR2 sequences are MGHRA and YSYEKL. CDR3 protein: CASSQLDGPCGYIF. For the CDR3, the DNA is TGCGCCAGCAGCCAACTGGACGGGCCTTGTGGCTACATCTTC.

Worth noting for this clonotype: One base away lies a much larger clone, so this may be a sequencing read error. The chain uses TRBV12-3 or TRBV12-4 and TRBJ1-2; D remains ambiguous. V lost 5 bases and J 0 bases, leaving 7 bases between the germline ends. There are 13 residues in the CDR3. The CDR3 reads CASSPIANYGYTF. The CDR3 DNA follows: TGTGCCAGCAGTCCTATAGCTAACTATGGCTACACCTTC.

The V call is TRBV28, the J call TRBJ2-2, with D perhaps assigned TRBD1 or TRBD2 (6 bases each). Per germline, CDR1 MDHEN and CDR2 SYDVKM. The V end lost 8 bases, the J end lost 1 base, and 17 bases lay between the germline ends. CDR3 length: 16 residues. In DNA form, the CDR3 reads TGTGCCAGCCTAAACGGAGGGGGGAGGAACACCGGGGAGCTGTTTTTT. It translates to CASLNGGGRNTGELFF.

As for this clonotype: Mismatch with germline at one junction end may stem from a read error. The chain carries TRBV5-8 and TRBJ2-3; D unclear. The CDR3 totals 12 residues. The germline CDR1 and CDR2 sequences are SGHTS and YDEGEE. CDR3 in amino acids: CGSSLTTDTQYF. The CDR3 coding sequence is TGTGGCAGCAGTCTTACTACAGATACACAGTATTTT.

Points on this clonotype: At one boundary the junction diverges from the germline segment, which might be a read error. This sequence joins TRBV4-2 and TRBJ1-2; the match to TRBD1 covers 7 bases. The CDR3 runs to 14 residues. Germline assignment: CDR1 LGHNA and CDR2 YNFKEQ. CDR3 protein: CASSQASRGYGYSF. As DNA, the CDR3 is TGTGCCAGCAGCCAAGCCTCCAGGGGGTATGGCTACAGCTTC.

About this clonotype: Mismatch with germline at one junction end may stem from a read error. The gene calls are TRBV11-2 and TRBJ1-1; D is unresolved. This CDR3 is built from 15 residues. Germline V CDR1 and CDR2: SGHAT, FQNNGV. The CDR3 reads CDSSLTPGLNTEAFF. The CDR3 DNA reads TGTGACAGCAGCTTGACCCCCGGACTAAACACTGAAGCTTTCTTT.

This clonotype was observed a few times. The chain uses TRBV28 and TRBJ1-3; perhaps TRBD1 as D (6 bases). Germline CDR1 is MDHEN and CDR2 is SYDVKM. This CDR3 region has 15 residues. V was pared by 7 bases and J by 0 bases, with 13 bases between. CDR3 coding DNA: TGTGCCAGCATAGATAGGACAGACTCTGGAAACACCATATATTTT. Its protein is CASIDRTDSGNTIYF.

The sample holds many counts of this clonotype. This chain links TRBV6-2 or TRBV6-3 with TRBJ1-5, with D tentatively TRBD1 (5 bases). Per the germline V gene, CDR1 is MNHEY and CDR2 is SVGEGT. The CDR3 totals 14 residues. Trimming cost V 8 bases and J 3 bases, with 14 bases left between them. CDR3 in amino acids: CASCGALPNQPQHF. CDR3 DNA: TGTGCCAGCTGTGGGGCCCTACCCAATCAGCCCCAGCATTTT.

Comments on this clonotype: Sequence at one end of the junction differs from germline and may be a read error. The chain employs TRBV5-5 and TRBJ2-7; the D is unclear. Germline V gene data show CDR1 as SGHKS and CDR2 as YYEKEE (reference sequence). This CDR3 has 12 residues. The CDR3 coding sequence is TGTGCCAGCAGCCTGGACGCGGTCGAGCGGTACTTC. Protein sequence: CASSLDAVERYF.

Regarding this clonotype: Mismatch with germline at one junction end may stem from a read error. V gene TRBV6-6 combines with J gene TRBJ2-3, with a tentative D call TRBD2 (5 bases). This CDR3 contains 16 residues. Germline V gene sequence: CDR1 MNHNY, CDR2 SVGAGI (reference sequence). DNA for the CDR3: TGTGTCAGCAGTTACGCAGCGGACCTCAGCACAGATACGCAGTATTTT. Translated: CVSSYAADLSTDTQYF.

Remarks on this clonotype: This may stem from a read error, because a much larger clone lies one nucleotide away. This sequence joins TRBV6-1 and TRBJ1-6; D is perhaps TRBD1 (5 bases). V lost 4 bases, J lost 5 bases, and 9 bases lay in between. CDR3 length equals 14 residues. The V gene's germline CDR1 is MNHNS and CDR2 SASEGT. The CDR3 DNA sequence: TGTGCCAGCAGTGGGACATTTAATAATTCACCCCTCCACTTT. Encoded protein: CASSGTFNNSPLHF.

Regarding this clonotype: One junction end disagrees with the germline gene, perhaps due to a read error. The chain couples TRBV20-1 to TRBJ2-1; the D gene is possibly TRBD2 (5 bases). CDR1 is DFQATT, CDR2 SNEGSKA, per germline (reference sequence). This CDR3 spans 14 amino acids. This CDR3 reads CNARDGRGLNEQFF. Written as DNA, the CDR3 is TGCAATGCTAGAGATGGTCGGGGTTTGAATGAGCAGTTCTTC.

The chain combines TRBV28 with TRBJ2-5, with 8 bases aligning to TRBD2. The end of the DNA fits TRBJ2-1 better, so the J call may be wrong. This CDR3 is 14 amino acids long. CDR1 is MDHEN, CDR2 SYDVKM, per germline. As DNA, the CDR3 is TGTGCCAGCAGTCTAGCTTCAGCGGGAGAGACCCAGTTCTTC. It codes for CASSLASAGETQFF.

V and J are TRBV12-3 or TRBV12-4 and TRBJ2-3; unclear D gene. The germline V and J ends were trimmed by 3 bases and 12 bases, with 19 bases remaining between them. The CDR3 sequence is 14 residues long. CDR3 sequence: CASSFGLGRGTQYF. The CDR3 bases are TGTGCCAGCAGTTTCGGGCTGGGCCGAGGTACACAGTATTTT.

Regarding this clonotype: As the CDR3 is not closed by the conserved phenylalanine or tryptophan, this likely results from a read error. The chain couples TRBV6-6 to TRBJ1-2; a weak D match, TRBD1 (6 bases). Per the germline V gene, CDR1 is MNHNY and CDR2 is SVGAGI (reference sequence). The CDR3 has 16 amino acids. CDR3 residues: CVSGPRGASPNHGYTL. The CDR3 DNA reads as TGTGTCAGCGGACCCAGGGGAGCGTCCCCTAATCATGGCTACACCCTC.

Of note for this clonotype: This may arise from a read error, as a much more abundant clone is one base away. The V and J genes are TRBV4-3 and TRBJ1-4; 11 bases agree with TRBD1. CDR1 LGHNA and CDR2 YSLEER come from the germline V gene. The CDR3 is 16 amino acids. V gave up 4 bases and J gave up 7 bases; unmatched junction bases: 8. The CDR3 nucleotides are TGCGCCAGCAGCCCCGGGACAGGGGGACAGTCTGAAAAACTGTTTTTT. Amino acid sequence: CASSPGTGGQSEKLFF.